A selection of T cell receptor beta chains follows, all from one sample in a study of cytomegalovirus exposure and HLA in healthy donors. Only in-frame clones appear in the TCRdb table, and some are missing; sequencing was by immunoSEQ multiplex PCR. The data show about 140,000 clones, around 79% seen once. Input material: PBMCs. All receptors derive from a man aged 35-49 years in good health and CMV-seropositive. Both conserved end residues are part of each CDR3. Fields, in order: J gene, clone size, V gene, D gene, CDR3 protein, CDR3 DNA. The D gene is left open where the match is weak. Expanded clones get a size class; other rows say once, few or many, or leave the size out.

TRBJ1-4 - TRBV19 - CASSIDRGSEKLFF TGTGCCAGTAGTATAGATCGAGGTAGTGAAAAACTGTTTTTT
TRBJ2-7 - TRBV29-1 - CSVGTMRSSYEQYF TGCAGCGTGGGGACAATGAGGAGCTCCTACGAGCAGTACTTC
TRBJ2-1 - TRBV6-5 TRBD2 CASSYSNGGGYNEQFF TGTGCCAGCAGTTACTCTAACGGCGGGGGATACAATGAGCAGTTCTTC
TRBJ1-4 - TRBV4-2 - CASSLRQDTYNEKLFF TGTGCCAGCAGCCTAAGACAGGATACCTATAATGAAAAACTGTTTTTT
TRBJ2-5 - TRBV5-4 - CASSLGAGGGQETQYF TGTGCCAGCAGCTTGGGAGCAGGAGGAGGGCAAGAGACCCAGTACTTC
TRBJ1-1 - TRBV27 TRBD1 CASNTGQGRRNTEAFF TGTGCCAGCAACACCGGACAGGGAAGGCGGAACACTGAAGCTTTCTTT
TRBJ2-1 - TRBV5-6 TRBD1 CASSSMTGVNEQFF TGTGCCAGCAGCTCGATGACAGGGGTCAATGAGCAGTTCTTC
TRBJ2-7 - TRBV5-1 - CASSSTGTRAYEQYF TGCGCCAGCAGCTCAACAGGGACCCGCGCCTACGAGCAGTACTTC
TRBJ1-1 - TRBV7-2 - CASSLDILNTEAFF TGTGCCAGCAGTCTTGACATATTGAACACTGAAGCTTTCTTT
TRBJ2-7 - TRBV29-1 TRBD2 CSARTSGGAYEQYF TGCAGCGCCAGGACTAGCGGAGGGGCTTACGAGCAGTACTTC
TRBJ1-2 - TRBV5-4 TRBD1 CASSLWTGEDSGYTF TGTGCCAGCAGCTTGTGGACAGGGGAAGATTCTGGCTACACCTTC
TRBJ2-1 once TRBV7-9 TRBD2 CASKSATSPINEQFF TGTGCCAGCAAATCGGCGACTAGCCCGATCAATGAGCAGTTCTTC
TRBJ2-1 - TRBV10-3 TRBD2 CAISETGTTNNEQFF TGTGCCATCAGTGAGACCGGGACTACTAACAATGAGCAGTTCTTC
TRBJ1-2 few TRBV5-1 TRBD1 CASSQGQGARVYGYTF TGCGCCAGCAGTCAGGGACAGGGTGCGCGGGTCTATGGCTACACCTTC
TRBJ1-2 - TRBV29-1 - CSVNPDSNLHGYTF TGCAGCGTCAACCCGGACAGCAACCTCCATGGCTACACCTTC
TRBJ1-1 few TRBV7-9 - CASSPDWTEAFF TGTGCCAGCAGCCCGGACTGGACTGAAGCTTTCTTT
TRBJ1-6 - TRBV6-6 - CASSYSKLWASPLHF TGTGCCAGCAGTTACTCGAAGCTGTGGGCTTCACCCCTCCACTTT
TRBJ2-5 - TRBV5-6 TRBD2 CASSPIGTSGSLETQYF TGTGCCAGCAGCCCAATAGGGACTAGCGGGAGTCTAGAGACCCAGTACTTC
TRBJ2-5 - TRBV30 TRBD2 CAWRAGGKETQYF TGTGCCTGGAGGGCGGGGGGAAAAGAGACCCAGTACTTC
TRBJ1-5 - TRBV19 - CASSIDRVQPQHF TGTGCCAGTAGTATAGACAGGGTTCAGCCCCAGCATTTT
TRBJ2-7 - TRBV5-6 - CASSVQIGQSRYEQYF TGTGCCAGCAGCGTTCAGATCGGACAGAGCCGCTACGAGCAGTACTTC
TRBJ2-4 - TRBV10-2 - CASRGQDNNIQYF TGCGCCAGCAGGGGGCAAGATAACAACATTCAGTACTTC
TRBJ2-1 once TRBV7-9 - CASSPPGTINEQFF TGTGCCAGCAGCCCACCGGGTACAATTAATGAGCAGTTCTTC
TRBJ1-2 - TRBV28 - CASSFQAPGANYGYTF TGTGCCAGCAGTTTCCAAGCCCCCGGGGCTAACTATGGCTACACCTTC
TRBJ2-7 - TRBV5-1 TRBD1 CASSSLTGAYEQYF TGCGCCAGCAGCTCCCTGACAGGGGCCTACGAGCAGTACTTC
TRBJ1-2 - TRBV2 - CASSVQEGYGYTF TGTGCCAGCAGTGTCCAGGAAGGCTATGGCTACACCTTC
TRBJ1-1 - TRBV5-1 - CASSLGVRDMNTEAFF TGCGCCAGCAGCTTGGGGGTTCGGGACATGAACACTGAAGCTTTCTTT
TRBJ2-5 - TRBV11-2 - CASSFQAGVQETQYF TGTGCCAGCAGCTTTCAAGCCGGGGTCCAAGAGACCCAGTACTTC